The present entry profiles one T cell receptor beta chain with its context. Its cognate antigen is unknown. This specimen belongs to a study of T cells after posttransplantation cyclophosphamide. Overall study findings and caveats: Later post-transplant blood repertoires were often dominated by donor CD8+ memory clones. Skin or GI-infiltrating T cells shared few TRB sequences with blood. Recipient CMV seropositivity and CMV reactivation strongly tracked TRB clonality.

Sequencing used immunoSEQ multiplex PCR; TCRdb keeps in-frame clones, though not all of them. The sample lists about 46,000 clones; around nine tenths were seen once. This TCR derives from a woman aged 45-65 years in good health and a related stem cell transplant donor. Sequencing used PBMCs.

The CDR3 here is CASSLPYPGQAGEQFF. CDR3 nucleotides: TGCGCCAGCAGCTTGCCTTACCCGGGACAGGCAGGAGAGCAGTTCTTC. V gene TRBV5-1 combines with J gene TRBJ2-1; 8 nucleotides agree with TRBD1. Germline CDR1 reads SGHRS; CDR2 reads YFSETQ. The length of the CDR3 is 16 residues. The J segment lost 10 bases and the V segment lost 1 base, leaving 13 bases of the junction unmatched.